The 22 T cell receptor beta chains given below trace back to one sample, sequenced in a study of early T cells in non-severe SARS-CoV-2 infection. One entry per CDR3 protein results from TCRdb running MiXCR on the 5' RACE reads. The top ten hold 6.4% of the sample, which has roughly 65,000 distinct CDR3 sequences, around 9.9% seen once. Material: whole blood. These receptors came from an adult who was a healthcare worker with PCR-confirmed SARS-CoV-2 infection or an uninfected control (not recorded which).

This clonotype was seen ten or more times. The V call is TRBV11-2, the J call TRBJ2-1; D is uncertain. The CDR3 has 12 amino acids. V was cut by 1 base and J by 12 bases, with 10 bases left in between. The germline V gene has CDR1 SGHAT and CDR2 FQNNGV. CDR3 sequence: CASSLAGGRQFF. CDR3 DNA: TGTGCCAGCAGCTTAGCAGGCGGTCGGCAGTTCTTC. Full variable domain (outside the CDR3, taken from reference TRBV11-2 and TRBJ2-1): EAGVAQSPRYKIIEKRQSVAFWCNPISGHATLYWYQQILGQGPKLLIQFQNNGVVDDSQLPKDRFSAERLKGVDSTLKIQPAKLEDSAVYLCASSLAGGRQFFGPGTRLTVL.

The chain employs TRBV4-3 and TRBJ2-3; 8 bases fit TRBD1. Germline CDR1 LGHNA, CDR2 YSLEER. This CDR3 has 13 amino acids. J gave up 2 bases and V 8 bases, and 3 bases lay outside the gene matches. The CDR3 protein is CASRDRLTDTQYF. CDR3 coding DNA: TGCGCCAGCCGGGACAGGCTCACAGATACGCAGTATTTT.

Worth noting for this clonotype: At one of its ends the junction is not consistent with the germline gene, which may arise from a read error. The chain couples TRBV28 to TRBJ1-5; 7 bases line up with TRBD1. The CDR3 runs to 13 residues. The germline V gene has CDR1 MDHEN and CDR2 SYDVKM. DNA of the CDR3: TGTGCCAGCAGTACGACAGGGTATCAGCCCCTGCATTTT. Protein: CASSTTGYQPLHF. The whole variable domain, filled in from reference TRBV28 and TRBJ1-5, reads DVKVTQSSRYLVKRTGEKVFLECVQDMDHENMFWYRQDPGLGLRLIYFSYDVKMKEKGDIPEGYSVSREKKERFSLILESASTNQTSMYLCASSTTGYQPLHFGDGTRLSIL.

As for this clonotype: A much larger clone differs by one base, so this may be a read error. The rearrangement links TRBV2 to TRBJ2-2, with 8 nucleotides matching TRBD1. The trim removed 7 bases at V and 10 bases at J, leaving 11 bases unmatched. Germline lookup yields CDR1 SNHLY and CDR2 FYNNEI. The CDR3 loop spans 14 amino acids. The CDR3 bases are TGTGCCAGCACAGGGGGCGGACTACCCGAGGAGCTGTTTTTT. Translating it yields CASTGGGLPEELFF.

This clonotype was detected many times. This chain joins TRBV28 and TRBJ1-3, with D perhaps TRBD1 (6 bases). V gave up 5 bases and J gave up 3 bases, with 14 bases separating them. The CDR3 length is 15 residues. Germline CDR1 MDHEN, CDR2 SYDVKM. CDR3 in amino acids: CASSPGGRVGNTIYF. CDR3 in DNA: TGTGCCAGCAGTCCCGGGGGCAGGGTTGGAAACACCATATATTTT. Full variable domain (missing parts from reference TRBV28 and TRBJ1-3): DVKVTQSSRYLVKRTGEKVFLECVQDMDHENMFWYRQDPGLGLRLIYFSYDVKMKEKGDIPEGYSVSREKKERFSLILESASTNQTSMYLCASSPGGRVGNTIYFGEGSWLTVV.

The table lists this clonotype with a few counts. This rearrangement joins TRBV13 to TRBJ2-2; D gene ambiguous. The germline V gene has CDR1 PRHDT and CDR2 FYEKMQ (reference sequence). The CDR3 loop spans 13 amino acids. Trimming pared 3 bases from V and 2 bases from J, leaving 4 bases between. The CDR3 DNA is TGTGCCAGCAGCTTCGATAACACCGGGGAGCTGTTTTTT. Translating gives CASSFDNTGELFF.

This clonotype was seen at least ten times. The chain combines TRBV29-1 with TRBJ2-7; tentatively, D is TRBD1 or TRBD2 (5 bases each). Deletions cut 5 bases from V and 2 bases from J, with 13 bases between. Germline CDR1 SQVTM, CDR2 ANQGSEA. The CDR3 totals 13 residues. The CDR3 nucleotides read TGCAGCGTTACCGGGACCGGTCCCTACGAGCAGTACTTC. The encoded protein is CSVTGTGPYEQYF.

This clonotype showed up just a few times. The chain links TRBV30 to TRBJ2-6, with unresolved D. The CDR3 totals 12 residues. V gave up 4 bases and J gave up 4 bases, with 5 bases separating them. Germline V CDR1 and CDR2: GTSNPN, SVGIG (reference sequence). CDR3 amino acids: CAWMSGANVLTF. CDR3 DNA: TGTGCCTGGATGTCCGGGGCCAACGTCCTGACTTTC.

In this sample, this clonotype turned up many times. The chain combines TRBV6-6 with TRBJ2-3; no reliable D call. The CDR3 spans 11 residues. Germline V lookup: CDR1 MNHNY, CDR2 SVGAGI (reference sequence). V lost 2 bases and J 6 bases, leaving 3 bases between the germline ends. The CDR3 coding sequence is TGTGCCAGCAGTTACGGGGATACGCAGTATTTT. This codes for CASSYGDTQYF.

CDR3 region: CASSQELGDYEQYF. CDR3 DNA: TGCGCCAGCAGCCAAGAATTAGGGGACTACGAGCAGTACTTC. V and J are TRBV4-3 and TRBJ2-7, with a weak D call TRBD1 (5 bases). Per germline, CDR1 LGHNA and CDR2 YSLEER. The CDR3 consists of 14 residues. The V end lost 0 bases, the J end lost 3 bases, and 9 bases lay between the germline ends.

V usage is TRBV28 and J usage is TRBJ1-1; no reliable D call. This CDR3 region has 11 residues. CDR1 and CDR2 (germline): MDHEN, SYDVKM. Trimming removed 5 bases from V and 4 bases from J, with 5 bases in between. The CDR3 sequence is CASSAVTEAFF. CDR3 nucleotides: TGTGCCAGCAGTGCAGTCACTGAAGCTTTCTTT.

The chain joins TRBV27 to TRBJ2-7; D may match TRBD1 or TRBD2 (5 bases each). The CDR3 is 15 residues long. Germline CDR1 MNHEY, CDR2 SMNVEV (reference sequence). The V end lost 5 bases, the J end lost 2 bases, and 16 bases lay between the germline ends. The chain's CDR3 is CASSLSGTDPYEQYF. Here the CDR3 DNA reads TGTGCCAGCAGTCTTTCCGGGACGGACCCCTACGAGCAGTACTTC.

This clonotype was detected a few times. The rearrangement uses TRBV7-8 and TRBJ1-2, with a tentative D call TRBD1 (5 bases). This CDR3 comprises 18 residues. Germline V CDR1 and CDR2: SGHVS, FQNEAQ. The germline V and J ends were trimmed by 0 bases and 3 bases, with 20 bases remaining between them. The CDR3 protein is CASSLADTGWAGYYGYTF. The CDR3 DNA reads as TGTGCCAGCAGCTTAGCAGATACGGGTTGGGCAGGGTACTATGGCTACACCTTC.

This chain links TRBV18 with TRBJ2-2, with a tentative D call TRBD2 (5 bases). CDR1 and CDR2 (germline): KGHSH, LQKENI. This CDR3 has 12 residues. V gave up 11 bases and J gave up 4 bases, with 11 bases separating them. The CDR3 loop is CAASGPTGELFF. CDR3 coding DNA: TGTGCCGCCAGCGGCCCCACCGGGGAGCTGTTTTTT.

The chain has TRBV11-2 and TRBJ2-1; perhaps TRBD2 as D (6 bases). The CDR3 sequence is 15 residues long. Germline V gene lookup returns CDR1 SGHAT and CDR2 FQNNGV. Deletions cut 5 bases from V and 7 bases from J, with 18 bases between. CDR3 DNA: TGTGCCAGCAGCCCCGGTTCGGGACTCGAGAATGAGCAGTTCTTC. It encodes CASSPGSGLENEQFF.

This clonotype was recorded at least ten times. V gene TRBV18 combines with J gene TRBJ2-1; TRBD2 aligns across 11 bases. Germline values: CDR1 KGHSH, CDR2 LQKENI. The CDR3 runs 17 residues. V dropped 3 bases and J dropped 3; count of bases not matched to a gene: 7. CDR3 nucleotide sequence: TGTGCCAGCTCACCGGGTAGCGGGAGGGACAGCTACAATGAGCAGTTCTTC. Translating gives CASSPGSGRDSYNEQFF.

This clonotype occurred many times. The DNA for the CDR3 is TGTGCCAGCAGTTCCTCTAGACTAGCAATTTTCCATACGCAGTATTTT. This translates into CASSSSRLAIFHTQYF. This chain joins TRBV7-9 and TRBJ2-3; 7 bases map to TRBD2. Germline assignment: CDR1 SEHNR and CDR2 FQNEAQ (reference sequence). With V trimmed by 6 bases and J by 7 bases, 16 bases remained unmatched. This CDR3 spans 16 amino acids.

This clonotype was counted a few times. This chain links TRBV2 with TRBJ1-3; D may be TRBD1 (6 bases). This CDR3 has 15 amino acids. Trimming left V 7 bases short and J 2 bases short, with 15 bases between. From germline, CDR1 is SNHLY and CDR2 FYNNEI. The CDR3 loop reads CASIPLSGAGNTIYF. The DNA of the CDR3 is TGTGCCAGCATTCCTTTATCAGGGGCTGGAAACACCATATATTTT.

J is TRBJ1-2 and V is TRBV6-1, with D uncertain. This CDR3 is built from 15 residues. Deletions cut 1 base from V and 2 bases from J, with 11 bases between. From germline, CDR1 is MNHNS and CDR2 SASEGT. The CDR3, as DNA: TGTGCCAGCAGTGAAGAGGAGAGACCCAACTATGGCTACACCTTC. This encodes CASSEEERPNYGYTF.

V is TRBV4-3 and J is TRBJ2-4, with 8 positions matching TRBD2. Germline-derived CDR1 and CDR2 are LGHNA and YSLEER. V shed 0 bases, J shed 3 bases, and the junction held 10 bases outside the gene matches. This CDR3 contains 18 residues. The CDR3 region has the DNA TGCGCCAGCAGCCAAGATCCCGGGAGGGCCGGAGGCAAAAACATTCAGTACTTC. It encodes CASSQDPGRAGGKNIQYF.

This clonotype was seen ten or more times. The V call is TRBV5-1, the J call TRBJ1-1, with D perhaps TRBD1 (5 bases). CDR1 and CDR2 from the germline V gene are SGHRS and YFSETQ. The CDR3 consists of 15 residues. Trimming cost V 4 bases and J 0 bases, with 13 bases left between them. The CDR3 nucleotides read TGCGCCAGCAGCCCCGAAACAGGAATGAACACTGAAGCTTTCTTT. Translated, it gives CASSPETGMNTEAFF.

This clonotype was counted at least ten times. The CDR3 DNA sequence: TGTGCCAGCAGGGTGGCCGGGACTAACTCTGGGGAGCAGTTCTTC. Protein sequence: CASRVAGTNSGEQFF. The J gene is TRBJ2-1, the V gene TRBV2, with 7 bases that match TRBD2. Germline V gene sequence: CDR1 SNHLY, CDR2 FYNNEI. The CDR3 has 15 residues. Trimming at V came to 6 bases and at J to 10 bases, leaving 15 bases not matched to a gene.